Presented here are 11 T cell receptor beta chains from one specimen sequenced in a study of T cell clones after liver transplantation. TCRdb's table, derived via immunoSEQ multiplex PCR, lists solely in-frame clones and lacks some. Here the sample spans around 76,000 clones, about four fifths being singletons. This specimen consisted of CD4+ T cells from blood, obtained 12 months after liver transplant. The receptors were gathered from a human patient who received a liver transplant. Some T cells may have originated in the graft donor.

This clone was picked up a small number of times. The rearrangement uses TRBV5-3 and TRBJ2-7, with 9 bases lining up with TRBD2. TRBV5-3 is treated as an ORF (open reading frame) with a function not yet certain. V lost 2 bases and J lost 4; bases outside the gene matches: 13. The CDR3 runs to 17 residues. DNA for the CDR3: TGTGCCAGAAGCTTTCTGGCGGGAGGGATAATAGGGTACGAGCAGTACTTC. It codes for CARSFLAGGIIGYEQYF.

This chain joins TRBV10-1 and TRBJ2-3; D unclear. The germline V gene has CDR1 WNHNN and CDR2 SYGVQD (reference sequence). The CDR3 runs to 12 residues. The ends were cut back, 3 bases at V and 11 bases at J, with 12 bases in the middle. In nucleotides, the CDR3 is TGCGCCAGCAGTGAAGCTACGTGGTGGCAGTATTTT. Its protein is CASSEATWWQYF.

The chain couples TRBV10-2 to TRBJ2-2, with 9 bases aligning to TRBD2. V shed 3 bases and J 4 bases; nucleotides not matched to a gene: 6. The CDR3 is made up of 16 amino acids. Germline CDR1 and CDR2: WSHSY and SAAADI. Written as DNA, the CDR3 is TGCGCCAGCAGTGACTTAGCGGGAGCGGGCACCGGGGAGCTGTTTTTT. As protein: CASSDLAGAGTGELFF.

CDR3 nucleotides: TGTGCCAGCAGCTTAGTGGGGACTAGCGGGAGGAATGAGCAGTTCTTC. Amino acids: CASSLVGTSGRNEQFF. The V and J genes are TRBV7-9 and TRBJ2-1; 15 positions agree with TRBD2. This CDR3 spans 16 amino acids. After removal of 1 base from V and 7 bases from J, the junction contained 2 bases not matched to a gene. Per the germline V gene, CDR1 is SEHNR and CDR2 is FQNEAQ (reference sequence).

The gene calls are TRBV29-1 and TRBJ1-3; the D gene is possibly TRBD1 (6 bases). The CDR3 loop spans 12 amino acids. V lost 7 bases and J lost 7, with 14 bases in between. Germline values: CDR1 SQVTM, CDR2 ANQGSEA. Written as DNA, the CDR3 is TGCAGCGCTGCCAGGGGTACGAACACCATATATTTT. It specifies CSAARGTNTIYF.

The sample holds a few counts of this clone. The V gene is TRBV2, the J gene TRBJ1-1; no clear D. The V end was cut by 4 bases, the J end by 0 bases, with 6 bases between. The CDR3 extends over 13 amino acids. CDR1 SNHLY and CDR2 FYNNEI come from the germline V gene. CDR3 loop: CASSGFLNTEAFF. The CDR3 DNA reads as TGTGCCAGCAGTGGATTCCTGAACACTGAAGCTTTCTTT.

The V call is TRBV7-7, the J call TRBJ2-5; D is unresolved. CDR3 size: 12 residues. Trimming removed 3 bases at V and 7 bases at J, with 9 bases between. CDR1 SSHAT and CDR2 FNYEAQ come from the germline V gene (reference sequence). The CDR3 bases are TGTGCCAGCAGCTTGGGGTCAGGGACCCAGTACTTC. Residues: CASSLGSGTQYF.

This clone came up once. This sequence joins TRBV2 and TRBJ2-1, with D tentatively TRBD1 (5 bases). The CDR3 runs to 13 residues. The germline V gene has CDR1 SNHLY and CDR2 FYNNEI. Trimming removed 4 bases from V and 5 bases from J, with 9 bases in between. This CDR3 reads CASSGQGNNEQFF. DNA of the CDR3: TGTGCCAGCAGTGGGCAGGGAAACAATGAGCAGTTCTTC. Based on the CDR3 plus reference TRBV2 and TRBJ2-1, the full variable domain is EPEVTQTPSHQVTQMGQEVILRCVPISNHLYFYWYRQILGQKVEFLVSFYNNEISEKSEIFDDQFSVERPDGSNFTLKIRSTKLEDSAMYFCASSGQGNNEQFFGPGTRLTVL.

CDR3 sequence: CASSLPDRHGEQFF. DNA of the CDR3: TGTGCCAGCAGCTTGCCGGACAGACACGGCGAGCAGTTCTTC. The chain carries TRBV5-6 and TRBJ2-1; D possibly corresponds to TRBD1 (6 bases). The V gene lost 1 base and the J gene lost 10 bases, with 15 bases spanning the gap. CDR3 size: 14 residues. The germline V gene encodes CDR1 SGHDT and CDR2 YYEEEE.

With respect to this clone: This sample includes further DNA sequences coding for the same CDR3. This rearrangement joins TRBV7-3 to TRBJ2-1, with 8 bases identical to TRBD2. CDR3 size: 14 residues. The ends lost 5 bases at V and 7 bases at J; junction bases unmatched: 7. Germline lookup yields CDR1 SGHTA and CDR2 FQGTGA. The CDR3 sequence is CASSPSGTRNEQFF. CDR3 coding DNA: TGTGCCAGCAGCCCCTCCGGGACTAGAAATGAGCAGTTCTTC.

This chain links TRBV5-4 with TRBJ2-5; 12 bases fit TRBD2. Germline CDR1 and CDR2: SGHNT and YYREEE (reference sequence). This CDR3 is built from 17 residues. The ends lost 2 bases at V and 1 base at J; junction bases unmatched: 6. The CDR3 DNA sequence: TGTGCCAGCAGCTTAAAAAAACTAGCGGGGGGCCAAGAGACCCAGTACTTC. Translating gives CASSLKKLAGGQETQYF.